The subject of this entry is one T cell receptor (beta chain). Its specificity is unknown. The sample is drawn from a study of regulatory T cells in long-lasting Graves disease. Study background: The term persistent Graves' disease signified upward of 5 years on antithyroid drugs with positive TSH receptor antibodies. General study findings and limits: The small sample size may have reduced accuracy. Persistent disease exhibited a predilection for TRBV28, TRBJ1-2 and TRBJ2-5. For persistent Graves' patients, TCR diversity was lower than for newly diagnosed ones.

Libraries of TCR beta came from iRepertoire HTBI primers plus Arm-PCR of CDR3 regions. TCRdb ran MiXCR on the multiplex PCR reads and lists one entry per CDR3 protein. The table records around 460,000 distinct CDR3 sequences, approximately 22% of them present only once. Time point noted: persistent/refractory GD, antithyroid drugs over 5 years with positive TRAb. RNA from PBMCs was the source of the TCR library. Germline CDR1 and CDR2: SGHTS and YDEGEE. Trimming shortened V by 1 base and J by 5 bases, and 9 bases separated the two germline ends. CDR3 length: 13 amino acids. This sample comprised peripheral blood mononuclear cells (PBMCs), obtained when the disease was refractory, from a patient treated with antithyroid drugs. The source of this sequence is a female donor with Graves disease. The chain employs TRBV5-8 and TRBJ2-5; D possibly corresponds to TRBD1 (5 bases). CDR3: CASSLKGFETQYF. The CDR3 DNA reads TGTGCCAGCAGCTTGAAGGGGTTCGAGACCCAGTACTTC.